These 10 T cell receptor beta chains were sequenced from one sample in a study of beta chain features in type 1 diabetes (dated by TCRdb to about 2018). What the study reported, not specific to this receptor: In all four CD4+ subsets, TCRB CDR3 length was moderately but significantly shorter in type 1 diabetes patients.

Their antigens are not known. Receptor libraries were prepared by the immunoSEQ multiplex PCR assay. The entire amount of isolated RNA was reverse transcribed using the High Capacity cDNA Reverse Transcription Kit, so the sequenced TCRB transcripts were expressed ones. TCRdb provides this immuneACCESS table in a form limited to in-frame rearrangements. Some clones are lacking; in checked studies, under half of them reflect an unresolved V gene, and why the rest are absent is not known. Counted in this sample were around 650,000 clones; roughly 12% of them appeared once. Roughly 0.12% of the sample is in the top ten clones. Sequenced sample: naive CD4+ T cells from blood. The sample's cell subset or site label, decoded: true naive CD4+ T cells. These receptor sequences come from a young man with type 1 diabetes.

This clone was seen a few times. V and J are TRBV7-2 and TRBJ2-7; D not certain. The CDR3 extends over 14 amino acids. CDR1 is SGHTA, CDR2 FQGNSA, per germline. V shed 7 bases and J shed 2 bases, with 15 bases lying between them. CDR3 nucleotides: TGTGCCAGCAAGCCTCAAGTCGGAACCTACGAGCAGTACTTC. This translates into CASKPQVGTYEQYF. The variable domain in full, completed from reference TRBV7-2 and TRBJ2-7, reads GAGVSQSPSNKVTEKGKDVELRCDPISGHTALYWYRQSLGQGLEFLIYFQGNSAPDKSGLPSDRFSAERTGGSVSTLTIQRTQQEDSAVYLCASKPQVGTYEQYFGPGTRLTVT.

The CDR3 spells CASSLWATNTGELFF. In DNA form, the CDR3 reads TGCGCCAGCAGCTTGTGGGCGACAAACACCGGGGAGCTGTTTTTT. The chain has TRBV5-1 and TRBJ2-2; D not resolved. Looked up from germline, CDR1 is SGHRS and CDR2 is YFSETQ. V was pared by 1 base and J by 2 bases, with 9 bases between. The CDR3 consists of 15 residues.

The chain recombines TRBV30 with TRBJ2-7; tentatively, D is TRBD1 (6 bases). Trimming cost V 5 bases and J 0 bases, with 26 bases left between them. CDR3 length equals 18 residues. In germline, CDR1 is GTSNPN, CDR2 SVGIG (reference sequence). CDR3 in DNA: TGTGCCTGGGACACGGGACACAGCGTATTATTGAGCTCCTACGAGCAGTACTTC. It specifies CAWDTGHSVLLSSYEQYF.

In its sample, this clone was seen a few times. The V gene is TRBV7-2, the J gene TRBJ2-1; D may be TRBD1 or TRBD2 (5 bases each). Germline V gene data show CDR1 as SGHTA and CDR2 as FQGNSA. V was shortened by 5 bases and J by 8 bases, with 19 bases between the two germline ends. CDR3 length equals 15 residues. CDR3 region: CASSPLGATWDEQFF. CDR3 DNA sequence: TGTGCCAGCAGCCCTCTCGGGGCGACATGGGATGAGCAGTTCTTC.

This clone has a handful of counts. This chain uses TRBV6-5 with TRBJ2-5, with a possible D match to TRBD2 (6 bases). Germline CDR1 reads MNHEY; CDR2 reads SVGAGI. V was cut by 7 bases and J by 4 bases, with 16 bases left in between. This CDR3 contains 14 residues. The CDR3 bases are TGTGCCAGCACTCAAAGGAGGGGTCGAGAGACCCAGTACTTC. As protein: CASTQRRGRETQYF.

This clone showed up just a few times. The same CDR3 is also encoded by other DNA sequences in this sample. CDR3 sequence reads: CASSPRTGELFF. CDR3 nucleotide sequence: TGTGCCAGCTCACCACGCACCGGGGAGCTGTTTTTT. V usage is TRBV18 and J usage is TRBJ2-2; D gene uncertain. Germline V gene data show CDR1 as KGHSH and CDR2 as LQKENI. The V end lost 1 base, the J end lost 4 bases, and 1 base lay between the germline ends. The CDR3 spans 12 residues. Complete variable domain (other parts from reference TRBV18 and TRBJ2-2): NAGVMQNPRHLVRRRGQEARLRCSPMKGHSHVYWYRQLPEEGLKFMVYLQKENIIDESGMPKERFSAEFPKEGPSILRIQQVVRGDSAAYFCASSPRTGELFFGEGSRLTVL.

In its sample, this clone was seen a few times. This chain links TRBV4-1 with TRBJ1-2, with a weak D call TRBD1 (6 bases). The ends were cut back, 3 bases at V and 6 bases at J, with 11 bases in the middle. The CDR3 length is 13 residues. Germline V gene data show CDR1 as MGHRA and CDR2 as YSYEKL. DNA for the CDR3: TGCGCCAGCAGCCACCCAGGGGTGAATGGCTACACCTTC. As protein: CASSHPGVNGYTF.

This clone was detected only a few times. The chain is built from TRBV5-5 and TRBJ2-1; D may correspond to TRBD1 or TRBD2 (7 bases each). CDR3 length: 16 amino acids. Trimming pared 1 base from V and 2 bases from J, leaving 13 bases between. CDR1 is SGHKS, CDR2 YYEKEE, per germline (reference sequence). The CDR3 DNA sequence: TGTGCCAGCAGCTTGACGAGCGGGACAGCCTACAATGAGCAGTTCTTC. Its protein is CASSLTSGTAYNEQFF.

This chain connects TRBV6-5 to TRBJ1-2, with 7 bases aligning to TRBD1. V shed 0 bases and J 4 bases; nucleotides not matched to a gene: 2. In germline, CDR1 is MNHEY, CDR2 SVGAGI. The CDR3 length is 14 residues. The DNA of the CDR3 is TGTGCCAGCAGTTACTCGGGACAGCCCTATGGCTACACCTTC. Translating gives CASSYSGQPYGYTF.

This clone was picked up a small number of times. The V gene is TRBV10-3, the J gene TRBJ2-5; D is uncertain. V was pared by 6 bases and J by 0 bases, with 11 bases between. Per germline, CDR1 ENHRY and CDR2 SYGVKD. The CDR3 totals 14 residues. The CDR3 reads CAISNRDYQETQYF. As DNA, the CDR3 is TGTGCCATCAGCAACAGAGATTACCAAGAGACCCAGTACTTC.